These T cell receptor beta chains were read from a single sample in a study of chemoradiotherapy in HPV16-positive cancers. Profiled with immunoSEQ multiplex PCR; TCRdb holds only in-frame clones, not every one. The repertoire holds thousands of clones, with 74% as singletons. The sequencing here drew on tumor tissue, taken from a patient who underwent chemoradiotherapy. These receptors all come from a human donor with HPV-associated anogenital cancer. The CDR3 runs from the conserved cysteine through the conserved F or W. Each record gives: J gene, V gene, CDR3 length, CDR3 protein.

J gene: TRBJ2-7
V gene: TRBV11-3
CDR3 length: 15
CDR3 protein: CASSPDMGVPYEQYF

J gene: TRBJ1-1
V gene: TRBV14
CDR3 length: 15
CDR3 protein: CASSARTGWNTEAFF

J gene: TRBJ2-5
V gene: TRBV11-1
CDR3 length: 12
CDR3 protein: CASSPEMETQYF

J gene: TRBJ2-3
V gene: TRBV6-1
CDR3 length: 14
CDR3 protein: CASGWGGKADTQYF

J gene: TRBJ2-5
V gene: TRBV7-2
CDR3 length: 13
CDR3 protein: CASSLAGLGAQYF

J gene: TRBJ2-1
V gene: TRBV7-8
CDR3 length: 11
CDR3 protein: CASSLVGRTFF

J gene: TRBJ2-2
V gene: TRBV5-4
CDR3 length: 14
CDR3 protein: CASSYPGNTGELFF

J gene: TRBJ2-7
V gene: TRBV9
CDR3 length: 15
CDR3 protein: CASSSKGGLAYEQYF

J gene: TRBJ1-1
V gene: TRBV5-1
CDR3 length: 14
CDR3 protein: CASRSDGGTTEAFF

J gene: TRBJ2-7
V gene: TRBV30
CDR3 length: 12
CDR3 protein: CAWSVQGARQYF

J gene: TRBJ2-3
V gene: TRBV18
CDR3 length: 13
CDR3 protein: CASSPDGGITQYF

J gene: TRBJ2-3
V gene: TRBV6-4
CDR3 length: 15
CDR3 protein: CASRTGTGPTDTQYF

J gene: TRBJ1-2
V gene: TRBV30
CDR3 length: 13
CDR3 protein: CAWSVQAGNGYTF

J gene: TRBJ1-1
V gene: TRBV2
CDR3 length: 12
CDR3 protein: CASSEQGAEAFF

J gene: TRBJ1-1
V gene: TRBV10-2
CDR3 length: 14
CDR3 protein: CASSERIRDTEAFF

J gene: TRBJ1-3
V gene: TRBV7-6
CDR3 length: 16
CDR3 protein: CASSLGGRFSGNTIYF

J gene: TRBJ2-1
V gene: TRBV13
CDR3 length: 16
CDR3 protein: CASSLGVSREYNEQFF

J gene: TRBJ2-7
V gene: TRBV7-9
CDR3 length: 17
CDR3 protein: CASSRLGGAGAAYEQYF

J gene: TRBJ2-3
V gene: TRBV4-1
CDR3 length: 19
CDR3 protein: CASSQEQVILAGGTDTQYF

J gene: TRBJ2-7
V gene: TRBV7-8
CDR3 length: 18
CDR3 protein: CASSLEVWDSLASYEQYF

J gene: TRBJ1-3
V gene: TRBV7-7
CDR3 length: 14
CDR3 protein: CASSPGQGADTIYF

J gene: TRBJ2-5
V gene: TRBV19
CDR3 length: 15
CDR3 protein: CASSSGQGPQETQYF

J gene: TRBJ2-2
V gene: TRBV11-2
CDR3 length: 14
CDR3 protein: CASSLIRGSGELFF

J gene: TRBJ1-1
V gene: TRBV29-1
CDR3 length: 14
CDR3 protein: CSVAETATNTEAFF

J gene: TRBJ1-5
V gene: TRBV4-1
CDR3 length: 15
CDR3 protein: CASSPGQGSDQPQHF

J gene: TRBJ2-7
V gene: TRBV7-2
CDR3 length: 14
CDR3 protein: CASSSPVRSYEQYF

J gene: TRBJ1-5
V gene: TRBV19
CDR3 length: 15
CDR3 protein: CASSHKFGSNQPQHF

J gene: TRBJ1-1
V gene: TRBV19
CDR3 length: 15
CDR3 protein: CASSIGGVLNTEAFF

J gene: TRBJ2-7
V gene: TRBV7-6
CDR3 length: 13
CDR3 protein: CASSLAVAYEQYF

J gene: TRBJ2-4
V gene: TRBV28
CDR3 length: 17
CDR3 protein: CASSDRDRQLAKNIQYF

J gene: TRBJ2-2
V gene: TRBV5-1
CDR3 length: 15
CDR3 protein: CASSEDQAYTGELFF

J gene: TRBJ2-3
V gene: TRBV5-1
CDR3 length: 16
CDR3 protein: CASRETSGSGTDTQYF

J gene: TRBJ2-7
V gene: TRBV11-2
CDR3 length: 15
CDR3 protein: CASSLFPGGSYEQYF

J gene: TRBJ1-5
V gene: TRBV11-2
CDR3 length: 13
CDR3 protein: CASSLEGGQPQHF

J gene: TRBJ1-3
V gene: TRBV5-1
CDR3 length: 15
CDR3 protein: CASSLLTGSGNTIYF

J gene: TRBJ2-3
V gene: TRBV14
CDR3 length: 16
CDR3 protein: CASSLGTSGSTDTQYF

J gene: TRBJ2-7
V gene: TRBV29-1
CDR3 length: 14
CDR3 protein: CSVVREGSSYEQYF

J gene: TRBJ2-7
V gene: TRBV30
CDR3 length: 14
CDR3 protein: CAWSSGDRVLGQYF

J gene: TRBJ1-5
V gene: TRBV5-6
CDR3 length: 13
CDR3 protein: CASSSTGNQPQHF

J gene: TRBJ1-5
V gene: TRBV5-6
CDR3 length: 14
CDR3 protein: CASSYNQGDQPQHF

J gene: TRBJ2-6
V gene: TRBV27
CDR3 length: 17
CDR3 protein: CASSLRGGIAGANVLTF

J gene: TRBJ2-1
V gene: TRBV7-6
CDR3 length: 16
CDR3 protein: CASSLVPRDSHGEQFF

J gene: TRBJ2-5
V gene: TRBV28
CDR3 length: 13
CDR3 protein: CASRSSPKETQYF

J gene: TRBJ2-1
V gene: TRBV6-5
CDR3 length: 11
CDR3 protein: CASSYVDEQFF

J gene: TRBJ2-6
V gene: TRBV30
CDR3 length: 13
CDR3 protein: CAWTLYLGDVLTF

J gene: TRBJ2-1
V gene: TRBV12-5
CDR3 length: 14
CDR3 protein: CASGLGGPYNEQFF

J gene: TRBJ1-5
V gene: TRBV6-6
CDR3 length: 15
CDR3 protein: CASSGAGRGNQPQHF

J gene: TRBJ2-2
V gene: TRBV15
CDR3 length: 14
CDR3 protein: CATSGREVTGELFF

J gene: TRBJ2-7
V gene: TRBV4-1
CDR3 length: 15
CDR3 protein: CASSQGRFGAYEQYF

J gene: TRBJ2-3
V gene: TRBV19
CDR3 length: 14
CDR3 protein: CASTVASGTDTQYF

J gene: TRBJ1-1
V gene: TRBV18
CDR3 length: 13
CDR3 protein: CASSPTVNTEAFF

J gene: TRBJ2-7
V gene: TRBV27
CDR3 length: 14
CDR3 protein: CASTDVGRTYEQYF

J gene: TRBJ2-1
V gene: TRBV11-3
CDR3 length: 13
CDR3 protein: CASSLDRSRLRFF

J gene: TRBJ2-1
V gene: TRBV5-1
CDR3 length: 16
CDR3 protein: CASSFPSGLPYNEQFF

J gene: TRBJ1-5
V gene: TRBV2
CDR3 length: 14
CDR3 protein: CASRTGAYGQPQHF